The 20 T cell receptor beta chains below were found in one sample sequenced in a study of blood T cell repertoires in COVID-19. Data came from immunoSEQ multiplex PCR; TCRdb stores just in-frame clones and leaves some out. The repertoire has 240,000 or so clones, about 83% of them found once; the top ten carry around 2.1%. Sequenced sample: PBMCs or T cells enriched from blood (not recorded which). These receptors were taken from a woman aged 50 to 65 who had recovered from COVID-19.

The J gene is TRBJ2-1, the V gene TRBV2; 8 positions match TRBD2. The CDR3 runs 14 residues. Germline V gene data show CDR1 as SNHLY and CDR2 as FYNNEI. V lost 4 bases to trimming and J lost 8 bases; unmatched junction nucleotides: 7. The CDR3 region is CASSVLGTRDEQFF. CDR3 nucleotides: TGTGCCAGCAGTGTTCTAGGGACTAGAGATGAGCAGTTCTTC.

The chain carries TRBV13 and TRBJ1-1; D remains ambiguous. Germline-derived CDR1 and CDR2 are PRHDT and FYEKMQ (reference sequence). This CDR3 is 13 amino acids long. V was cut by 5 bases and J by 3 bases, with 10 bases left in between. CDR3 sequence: CASSPTLDTEAFF. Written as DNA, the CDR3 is TGTGCCAGCAGCCCGACTCTGGACACTGAAGCTTTCTTT. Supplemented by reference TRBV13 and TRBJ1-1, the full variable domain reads AAGVIQSPRHLIKEKRETATLKCYPIPRHDTVYWYQQGPGQDPQFLISFYEKMQSDKGSIPDRFSAQQFSDYHSELNMSSLELGDSALYFCASSPTLDTEAFFGQGTRLTVV.

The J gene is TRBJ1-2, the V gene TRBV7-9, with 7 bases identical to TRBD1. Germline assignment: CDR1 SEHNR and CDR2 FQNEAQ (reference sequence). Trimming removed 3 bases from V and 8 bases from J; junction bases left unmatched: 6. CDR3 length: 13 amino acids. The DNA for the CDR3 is TGTGCCAGCAGCTTCCGACAGGGTGAAGGCTACACCTTC. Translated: CASSFRQGEGYTF.

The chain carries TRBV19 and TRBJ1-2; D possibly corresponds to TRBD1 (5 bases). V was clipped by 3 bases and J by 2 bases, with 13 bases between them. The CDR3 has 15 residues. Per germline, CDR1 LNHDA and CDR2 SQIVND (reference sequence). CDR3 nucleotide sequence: TGTGCCAGTAGTATTAGGGGTCAGATGAACTATGGCTACACCTTC. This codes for CASSIRGQMNYGYTF.

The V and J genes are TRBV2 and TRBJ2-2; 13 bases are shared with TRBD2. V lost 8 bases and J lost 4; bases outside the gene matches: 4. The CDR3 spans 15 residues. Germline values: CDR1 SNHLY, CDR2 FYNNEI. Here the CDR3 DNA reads TGTGCCAGCCGGACTAGCGGGAGTAGCACCGGGGAGCTGTTTTTT. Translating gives CASRTSGSSTGELFF.

Here the CDR3 DNA reads TGTGCCAGCAGCATGGGACTAGCAGTCAATGAGCAGTTCTTC. This translates into CASSMGLAVNEQFF. This chain uses TRBV7-2 with TRBJ2-1; 9 positions agree with TRBD2. V was pared by 5 bases and J by 6 bases, with 5 bases of the junction left unmatched. The CDR3 spans 14 residues. CDR1 is SGHTA and CDR2 is FQGNSA in the germline V gene.

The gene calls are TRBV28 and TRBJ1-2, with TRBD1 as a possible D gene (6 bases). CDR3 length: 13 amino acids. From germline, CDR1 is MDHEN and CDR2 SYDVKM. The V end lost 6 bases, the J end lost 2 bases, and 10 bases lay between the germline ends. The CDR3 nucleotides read TGTGCCAGCAGCCGTGGACAGAACTATGGCTACACCTTC. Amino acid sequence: CASSRGQNYGYTF.

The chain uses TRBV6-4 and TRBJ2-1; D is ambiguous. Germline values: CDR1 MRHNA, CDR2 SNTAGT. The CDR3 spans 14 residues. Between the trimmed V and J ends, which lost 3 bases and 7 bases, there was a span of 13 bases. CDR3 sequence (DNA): TGTGCCAGCAGTGAGAGACTCGATCTTAATGAGCAGTTCTTC. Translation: CASSERLDLNEQFF.

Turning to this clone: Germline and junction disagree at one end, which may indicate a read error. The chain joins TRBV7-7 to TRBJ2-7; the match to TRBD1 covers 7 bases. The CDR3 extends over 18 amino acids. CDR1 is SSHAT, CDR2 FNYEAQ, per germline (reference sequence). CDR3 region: CASTPNRRGTEKPYEQYF. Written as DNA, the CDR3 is TGTGCTAGCACCCCCAATCGAAGAGGGACAGAAAAGCCCTACGAGCAGTACTTC.

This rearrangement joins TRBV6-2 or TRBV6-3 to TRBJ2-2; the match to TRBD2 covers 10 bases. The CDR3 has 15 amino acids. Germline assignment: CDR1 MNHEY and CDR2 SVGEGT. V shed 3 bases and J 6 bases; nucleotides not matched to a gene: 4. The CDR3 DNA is TGTGCCAGCAGTTATCTAGCGGGAGAAGCCGGGGAGCTGTTTTTT. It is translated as CASSYLAGEAGELFF.

CDR3 sequence: CASQGQGISEAFF. DNA of the CDR3: TGTGCCAGCCAGGGACAGGGAATTTCTGAAGCTTTCTTT. The chain couples TRBV12-3 or TRBV12-4 to TRBJ1-1; 9 bases are shared with TRBD1. V gave up 8 bases and J gave up 6 bases; unmatched junction bases: 7. CDR3 length: 13 residues.

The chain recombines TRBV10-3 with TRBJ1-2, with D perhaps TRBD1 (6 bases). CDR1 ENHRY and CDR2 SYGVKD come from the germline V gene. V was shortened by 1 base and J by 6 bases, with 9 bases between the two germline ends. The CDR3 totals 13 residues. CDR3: CAISEFHRDGYTF. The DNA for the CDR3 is TGTGCCATCAGTGAGTTTCACAGGGATGGCTACACCTTC.

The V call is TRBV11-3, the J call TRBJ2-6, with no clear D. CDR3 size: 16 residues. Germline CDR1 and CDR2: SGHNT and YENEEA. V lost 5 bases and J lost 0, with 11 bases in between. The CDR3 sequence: CASSKSERSGANVLTF. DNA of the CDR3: TGTGCCAGCAGCAAATCAGAACGCTCTGGGGCCAACGTCCTGACTTTC.

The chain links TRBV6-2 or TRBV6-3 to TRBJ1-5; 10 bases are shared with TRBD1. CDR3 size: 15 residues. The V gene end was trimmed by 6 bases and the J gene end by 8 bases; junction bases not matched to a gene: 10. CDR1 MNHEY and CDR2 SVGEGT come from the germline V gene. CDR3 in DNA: TGTGCCAGCAGCCCGGGACAGGGGCTCGGGGAGCCCCAGCATTTT. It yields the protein CASSPGQGLGEPQHF.

The CDR3 region has the DNA TGTGCCAGCAGATACCGACAGGGGATTGGCTACACCTTC. Translation: CASRYRQGIGYTF. The chain combines TRBV28 with TRBJ1-2, with 8 bases identical to TRBD1. Losses at the gene ends were 6 bases for V and 7 bases for J; bases not matched to a gene: 7. The CDR3 consists of 13 residues. Germline CDR1 MDHEN, CDR2 SYDVKM.

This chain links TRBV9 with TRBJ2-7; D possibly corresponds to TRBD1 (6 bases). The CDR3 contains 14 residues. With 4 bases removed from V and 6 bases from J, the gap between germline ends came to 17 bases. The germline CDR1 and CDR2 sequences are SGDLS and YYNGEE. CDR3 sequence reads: CASSPYRVPSEQYF. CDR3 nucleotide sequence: TGTGCCAGCAGCCCCTACAGGGTTCCCTCCGAGCAGTACTTC.

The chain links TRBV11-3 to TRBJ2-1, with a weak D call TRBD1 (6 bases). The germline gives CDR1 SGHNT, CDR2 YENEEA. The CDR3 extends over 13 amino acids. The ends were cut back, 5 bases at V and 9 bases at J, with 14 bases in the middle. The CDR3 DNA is TGTGCCAGCAGCCCAACGGACAGCTTTGAGCAGTTCTTC. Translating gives CASSPTDSFEQFF.

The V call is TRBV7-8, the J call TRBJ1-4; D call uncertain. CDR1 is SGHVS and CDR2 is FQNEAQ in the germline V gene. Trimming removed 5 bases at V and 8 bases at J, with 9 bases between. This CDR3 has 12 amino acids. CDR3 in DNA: TGTGCCAGCAGCCTAGGAGAGGAAAAACTGTTTTTT. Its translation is CASSLGEEKLFF.

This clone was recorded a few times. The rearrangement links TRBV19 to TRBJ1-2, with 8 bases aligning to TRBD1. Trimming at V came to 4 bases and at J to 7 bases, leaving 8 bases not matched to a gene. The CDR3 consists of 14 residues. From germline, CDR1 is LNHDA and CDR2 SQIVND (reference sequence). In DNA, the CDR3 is TGTGCCAGTAGTAAACCGGGACAGGTCGCTGGCTACACCTTC. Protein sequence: CASSKPGQVAGYTF.

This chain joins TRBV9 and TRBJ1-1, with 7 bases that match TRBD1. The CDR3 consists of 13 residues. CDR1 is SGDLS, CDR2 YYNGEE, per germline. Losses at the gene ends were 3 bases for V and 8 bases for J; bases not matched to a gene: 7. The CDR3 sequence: CASSAVTGKEAFF. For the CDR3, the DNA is TGTGCCAGCAGCGCGGTGACAGGGAAAGAAGCTTTCTTT.